This entry lists 5 T cell receptor beta chains sequenced from one sample in a study of cytomegalovirus exposure and HLA in healthy donors. Use of 60 Vbeta and 13 Jbeta primers characterized the PCR. This table comes from immunoSEQ multiplex PCR, and its TCRdb copy is limited to in-frame clones, with some not included. The sample carries approximately 150,000 clones, about 82% recorded once. The source material was PBMCs. The receptors here all came from a woman in her twenties or thirties in good health and CMV-seropositive.

V usage is TRBV7-3 and J usage is TRBJ2-1; TRBD1 might be the D (5 bases). Trimming left V 2 bases short and J 10 bases short, with 15 bases between. CDR3 length: 14 amino acids. Germline lookup yields CDR1 SGHTA and CDR2 FQGTGA. Written as DNA, the CDR3 is TGTGCCAGCAGCTTAGAAGTCAGGGTAGGCGAGCAGTTCTTC. This translates into CASSLEVRVGEQFF.

J is TRBJ2-7 and V is TRBV6-5; 9 nucleotides match TRBD1. CDR3 length equals 13 residues. The V and J ends lost 7 bases and 5 bases, in that order; junction bases with no gene match: 6. Germline CDR1 MNHEY, CDR2 SVGAGI. CDR3 coding DNA: TGTGCCAGCATTCCGGGACAGGGCCACGAGCAGTACTTC. Its protein is CASIPGQGHEQYF.

The V and J genes are TRBV5-1 and TRBJ1-2; TRBD1 is a possible D gene (5 bases). The CDR3 spans 14 residues. Between the trimmed V and J ends, which lost 0 bases and 3 bases, there was a span of 9 bases. The germline V gene has CDR1 SGHRS and CDR2 YFSETQ. This CDR3 is CASSLEGHDYGYTF. CDR3 DNA sequence: TGCGCCAGCAGCTTGGAAGGACACGACTATGGCTACACCTTC.

As for this clone: A junction end diverges from the germline sequence, so it may reflect a read error. V is TRBV7-9 and J is TRBJ1-1, with D uncertain. CDR1 is SEHNR and CDR2 is FQNEAQ in the germline V gene (reference sequence). This CDR3 is 14 amino acids long. The CDR3 is CSSSLALLHTEAFF. CDR3 in DNA: TGTTCCAGCAGCTTAGCTCTACTCCACACTGAAGCTTTCTTT.

The chain couples TRBV19 to TRBJ1-1; 7 nucleotides match TRBD1. This CDR3 has 15 amino acids. Per the germline V gene, CDR1 is LNHDA and CDR2 is SQIVND (reference sequence). J gave up 0 bases and V 6 bases, and 7 bases lay outside the gene matches. The CDR3 region has the DNA TGTGCCAGTAGGTCCGGGACAGAGATGAACACTGAAGCTTTCTTT. As protein: CASRSGTEMNTEAFF. The whole variable domain, remainder taken from reference TRBV19 and TRBJ1-1, is DGGITQSPKYLFRKEGQNVTLSCEQNLNHDAMYWYRQDPGQGLRLIYYSQIVNDFQKGDIAEGYSVSREKKESFPLTVTSAQKNPTAFYLCASRSGTEMNTEAFFGQGTRLTVV.